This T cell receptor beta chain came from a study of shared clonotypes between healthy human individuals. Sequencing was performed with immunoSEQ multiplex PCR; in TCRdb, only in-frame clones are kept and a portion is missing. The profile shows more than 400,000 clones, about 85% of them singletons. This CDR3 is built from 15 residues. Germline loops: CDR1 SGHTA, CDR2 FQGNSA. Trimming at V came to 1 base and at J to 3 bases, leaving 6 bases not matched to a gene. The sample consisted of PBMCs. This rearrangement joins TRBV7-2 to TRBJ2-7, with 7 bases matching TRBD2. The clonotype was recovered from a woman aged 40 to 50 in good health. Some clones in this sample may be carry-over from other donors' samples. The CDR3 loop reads CASSLVVGEGYEQYF. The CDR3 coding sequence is TGTGCCAGCAGCTTAGTTGTGGGGGAGGGCTACGAGCAGTACTTC.